This T cell receptor beta chain derives from a study of Ad26.COV2.S vaccination and SARS-CoV-2 variants. Measured with immunoSEQ multiplex PCR; TCRdb has only the in-frame clones, and not every one. This sample has about 350,000 clones, with 80% to 90% found just once. As for treatment: 15 to 20 received Ad26.COV2.S at low or high dose, single or two shots; five or six received placebo; per-sample allocation not given. After the first vaccine or placebo injection, samples were drawn on day 63. In this sample, this clone turned up a few times. The receptor's source is a person between 18 and 65 years old who received the Ad26.COV2.S COVID-19 vaccine or a placebo. This material consisted of peripheral blood, taken in a trial of Ad26.COV2.S vaccine versus placebo.

The CDR3 bases are TGCAGCGTTGAGGTGCCGGGAGGGAGGGGGCAGTTCTTC. Its translation is CSVEVPGGRGQFF. The chain carries TRBV29-1 and TRBJ2-1; 8 bases align to TRBD2. The trim removed 3 bases at V and 12 bases at J, leaving 10 bases unmatched. Germline V gene sequence: CDR1 SQVTM, CDR2 ANQGSEA. The CDR3 has 13 residues.